This TCR beta chain was recorded in a study of cytomegalovirus exposure and HLA in healthy donors. Study conclusions and caveats: TCR beta V segments were, for the most part, productive about 87% or about 30% of the time in an earlier analysis.

About this clone itself: Its antigen is not identified.

CDR3 length: 13 amino acids. Germline values: CDR1 KGHSH, CDR2 LQKENI. V lost 2 bases, J lost 3 bases, and 7 bases lay in between. PCR employed 60 Vbeta and 13 Jbeta primers. Generated by immunoSEQ multiplex PCR, the TCRdb table keeps only in-frame clones and is missing some. Of 50,000 or so clones in the sample, 81% were seen once. The rearrangement uses TRBV18 and TRBJ1-2; no definite D call. The TCR comes from a boy between 10 and 17 years old in good health and CMV-seropositive. Input material: PBMCs. This CDR3 is CASSPMSDYGYTF. The CDR3, as DNA: TGTGCCAGCTCACCAATGAGTGACTATGGCTACACCTTC.